The rows below give T cell receptor beta chains drawn from one sample of a study of T cell changes during pregnancy in multiple sclerosis. Assay: immunoSEQ multiplex PCR; the TCRdb copy retains only in-frame clones and omits some. The profile shows around 52,000 clones, 92% of them singletons. The starting material was CD4+ T cells from peripheral blood mononuclear cells, obtained after pregnancy. These receptors were taken from a female donor in good health, enrolled as a control in a pregnancy study. The CDR3 runs from the conserved cysteine through the conserved F or W. The D gene is left open where the match is weak. Expanded clones are given a class, and other clones once, few, many or no size at all.

abundance,d_gene,j_gene,v_gene,CDR3aa,CDR3nt
-,-,TRBJ1-4,TRBV6-1,CASSADSLGNEKLFF,TGTGCCAGCAGTGCGGACAGTTTGGGTAATGAAAAACTGTTTTTT
once,-,TRBJ2-6,TRBV28,CASSLSGRANVLTF,TGTGCCAGCAGTTTATCGGGGAGGGCCAACGTCCTGACTTTC
-,-,TRBJ2-1,TRBV9,CASNPTGTRSSYNEQFF,TGTGCCAGCAACCCGACAGGTACCCGGAGCTCCTACAATGAGCAGTTCTTC
-,-,TRBJ1-6,TRBV2,CASSAGRRNSPLHF,TGTGCCAGCAGCGCGGGACGGAGGAATTCACCCCTCCACTTT
-,-,TRBJ2-6,TRBV5-6,CASSLRRTGANVLTF,TGTGCCAGCAGCTTGAGGCGGACTGGGGCCAACGTCCTGACTTTC
-,-,TRBJ1-2,TRBV28,CASRPSTARIYGYTF,TGTGCCAGCAGACCTTCGACAGCGCGCATCTATGGCTACACCTTC
-,-,TRBJ2-1,TRBV7-3,CASGRHEGEQFF,TGTGCCAGCGGAAGACATGAGGGTGAGCAGTTCTTC
-,-,TRBJ1-2,TRBV5-6,CASSSPSTAEYGYTF,TGTGCCAGCAGCTCGCCTAGTACGGCGGAATATGGCTACACCTTC
-,TRBD2,TRBJ2-2,TRBV11-3,CASSLTSGRSTGELFF,TGTGCCAGCAGCTTAACTAGCGGGAGGAGCACCGGGGAGCTGTTTTTT
-,-,TRBJ2-2,TRBV7-2,CASSSRPNTGELFF,TGTGCCAGCAGCTCCCGTCCCAACACCGGGGAGCTGTTTTTT
-,-,TRBJ1-1,TRBV27,CASYRGFVAFF,TGTGCCAGCTATCGGGGGTTTGTAGCTTTCTTT
-,-,TRBJ2-2,TRBV18,CASSPNRDRDGELFF,TGTGCCAGCTCACCAAATAGAGATCGGGACGGGGAGCTGTTTTTT
-,-,TRBJ1-6,TRBV5-1,CASSLGMTVNSPLHF,TGCGCCAGCAGCTTGGGGATGACAGTCAATTCACCCCTCCACTTT
-,-,TRBJ2-3,TRBV18,CASSDRQTDTQYF,TGTGCCAGCTCCGACAGGCAGACAGATACGCAGTATTTT
-,-,TRBJ1-1,TRBV5-1,CASSSSGFNTEAFF,TGCGCCAGCAGCTCCTCAGGATTCAACACTGAAGCTTTCTTT
-,-,TRBJ1-2,TRBV5-1,CASGPYPGSLTF,TGCGCCAGCGGCCCATACCCAGGGTCTCTCACCTTC
-,TRBD2,TRBJ2-7,TRBV7-2,CASSLTSGGGTYEQYF,TGTGCCAGCAGCTTAACTAGCGGGGGGGGGACCTACGAGCAGTACTTC
-,TRBD1,TRBJ1-2,TRBV10-1,CASIPQGVDGYTF,TGCGCCAGCATTCCACAGGGGGTTGATGGCTACACCTTC
-,-,TRBJ2-3,TRBV7-6,CASSLQNGGFADTQYF,TGTGCCAGCAGCTTACAGAACGGCGGGTTCGCAGATACGCAGTATTTT
-,TRBD2,TRBJ2-3,TRBV5-6,CASSLVAGGNTQYF,TGTGCCAGCAGCTTAGTAGCGGGGGGCAATACGCAGTATTTT
-,-,TRBJ1-4,TRBV15,CATSRDPGGDEKLFF,TGTGCCACCAGCAGAGACCCGGGAGGAGATGAAAAACTGTTTTTT
-,-,TRBJ2-1,TRBV9,CASSVGGGVYNEQFF,TGTGCCAGCAGCGTCGGAGGGGGGGTGTACAATGAGCAGTTCTTC
-,-,TRBJ2-2,TRBV2,CASSGGETTGELFF,TGTGCCAGCAGTGGGGGGGAGACCACCGGGGAGCTGTTTTTT
-,TRBD2,TRBJ2-1,TRBV4-3,CASSHSPGLAGGDGYNEQFF,TGCGCCAGCAGCCACTCCCCGGGACTAGCGGGGGGGGATGGCTACAATGAGCAGTTCTTC
once,-,TRBJ2-5,TRBV7-6,CASSFQGPPETQYF,TGTGCCAGCAGCTTTCAGGGTCCCCCGGAGACCCAGTACTTC
-,-,TRBJ2-2,TRBV5-3,CARTSDSPTNTGELFF,TGTGCCAGAACCAGTGACTCCCCTACAAACACCGGGGAGCTGTTTTTT
once,TRBD2,TRBJ2-3,TRBV10-1,CASSEPGLAGGSTDTQYF,TGCGCCAGCAGTGAGCCGGGACTAGCGGGGGGGAGCACAGATACGCAGTATTTT
once,-,TRBJ1-2,TRBV7-2,CASSFRAEPNYGYTF,TGTGCCAGCAGCTTCAGGGCGGAACCTAACTATGGCTACACCTTC
-,TRBD1,TRBJ1-2,TRBV11-1,CASSLDRGDGYTF,TGTGCCAGCAGCTTAGACAGGGGCGACGGCTACACCTTC
-,-,TRBJ2-2,TRBV19,CASRQANTGELFF,TGTGCCAGTAGACAGGCGAACACCGGGGAGCTGTTTTTT
-,-,TRBJ1-2,TRBV4-3,CASSQDQGKINGYTF,TGCGCCAGCAGCCAAGATCAGGGAAAAATAAATGGCTACACCTTC